The rows below give T cell receptor beta chains drawn from one sample of a study of T-cell reconstitution after alpha-beta-depleted transplantation in children. TCRdb recomputed calls from the PCR reads with MiXCR, one row per CDR3 protein. The table shows about 980,000 distinct CDR3 sequences, with 25% to 35% occurring only once. Here the sequenced sample was PBMCs, mostly from graft donor cells, taken 360 days after TCRalphabeta/CD19-depleted stem cell transplant. These receptors were obtained from a boy less than two years old who had a stem cell transplant for SCID, so the T cells may come from the graft donor. Both conserved end residues are part of each CDR3. Each record gives: CDR3 DNA, CDR3 protein, J gene, V gene, D gene, clone size. A D gene is named only where the DNA matches it firmly. For some rows the clone size is stated as once, few or many, or as a class when expanded; others skip it.

TGTGCCAGCAGCTTAGCCCCCGGGCGGGGGGCCTACGAGCAGTACTTC,CASSLAPGRGAYEQYF,TRBJ2-7,TRBV7-9,TRBD2,few
TGCAGTGCTAGAATGGGGGGGAAGCAGCCCCAGCATTTT,CSARMGGKQPQHF,TRBJ1-5,TRBV20-1,NA,few
TGTGCCAGCAGTTTACCGGATCCTAGCACAGATACGCAGTATTTT,CASSLPDPSTDTQYF,TRBJ2-3,TRBV27,NA,few
TGTGCCAGCAGCTTAGAAGGGTTCGGAGCCTACGAGCAGTACTTC,CASSLEGFGAYEQYF,TRBJ2-7,TRBV7-2,NA,NA
TGTGCCAGCGGAAGGGACAGTACCTACGAGCAGTACTTC,CASGRDSTYEQYF,TRBJ2-7,TRBV2,TRBD1,NA
TGTGCCAGCAGCGTAGGGGGTAAGGGGCACACAGATACGCAGTATTTT,CASSVGGKGHTDTQYF,TRBJ2-3,TRBV9,NA,few
TGCAGTGGGGGAAGGGGGACCTACAATGAGCAGTTCTTC,CSGGRGTYNEQFF,TRBJ2-1,TRBV20-1,NA,NA
TGTGCCAGCAGATACTTTCGGACAGGGGGCGACGAGCAGTACTTC,CASRYFRTGGDEQYF,TRBJ2-7,TRBV6-2/TRBV6-3,TRBD1,NA
TGCGCCAGCAGCCAGCGGGACACAGAAACCTACGAGCAGTACTTC,CASSQRDTETYEQYF,TRBJ2-7,TRBV4-1,NA,NA
TGTGCCAGCAGCGACCGAAGCGGATTCCAAGAGACCCAGTACTTC,CASSDRSGFQETQYF,TRBJ2-5,TRBV7-2,NA,NA
TGTGCCAGCAGTTTAGGGGACAGGGGGCGCGGACAGCCCCAGCATTTT,CASSLGDRGRGQPQHF,TRBJ1-5,TRBV12-3/TRBV12-4,TRBD1,NA
TGTGCCACCAGGGGGACAGGGCTTGATGAAGCAACTAATGAAAAACTGTTTTTT,CATRGTGLDEATNEKLFF,TRBJ1-4,TRBV24-1,TRBD1,NA
TGCGCCAGCAGCCAAGATCAAGGGACAGGAACTTACAATGAGCAGTTCTTC,CASSQDQGTGTYNEQFF,TRBJ2-1,TRBV4-3,TRBD1,NA
TGTGCCAGCAGCTTGGCCCGGGAAAAACTGTTTTTT,CASSLAREKLFF,TRBJ1-4,TRBV11-2,NA,NA
TGCGCCAGCAGCTTGGGACGAGGATCAACTAATGAAAAACTGTTTTTT,CASSLGRGSTNEKLFF,TRBJ1-4,TRBV5-1,NA,NA